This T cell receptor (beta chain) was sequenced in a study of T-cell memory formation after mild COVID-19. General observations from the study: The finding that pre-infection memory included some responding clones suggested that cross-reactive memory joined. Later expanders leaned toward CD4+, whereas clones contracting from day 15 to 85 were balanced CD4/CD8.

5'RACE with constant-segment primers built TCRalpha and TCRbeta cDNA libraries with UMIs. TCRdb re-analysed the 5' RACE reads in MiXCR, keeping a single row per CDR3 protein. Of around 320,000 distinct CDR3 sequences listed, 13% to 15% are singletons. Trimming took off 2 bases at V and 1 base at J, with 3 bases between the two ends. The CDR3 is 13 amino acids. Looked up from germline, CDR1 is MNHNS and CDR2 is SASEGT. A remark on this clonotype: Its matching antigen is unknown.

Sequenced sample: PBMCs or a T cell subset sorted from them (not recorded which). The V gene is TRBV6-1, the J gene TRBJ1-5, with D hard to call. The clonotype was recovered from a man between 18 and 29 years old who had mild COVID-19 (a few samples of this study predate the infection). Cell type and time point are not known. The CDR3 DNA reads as TGTGCCAGCAGTGAACTGAGCAATCAGCCCCAGCATTTT. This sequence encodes CASSELSNQPQHF.